This T cell receptor (beta chain) appears in the sequencing data of a study of identical twins. MiXCR was run by TCRdb on the 5' RACE reads, yielding one entry per CDR3 protein. Of approximately 500,000 distinct CDR3 sequences in the sample, less than 25% were seen once. V gave up 11 bases and J gave up 5 bases, with 19 bases separating them. The CDR3 runs to 14 residues. Germline V gene lookup returns CDR1 MNHEY and CDR2 SVGEGT. These sequences were also reported in another study, on T cells expressing NK-cell markers. As that study records: Roughly 6 donors showed dominant NKG2C+ clonotypes comprising roughly 1.0-7.0% of their CD8+ T cells. Evidence did not settle whether expanded NKG2C+ T cell clones targeted HCMV.

Sequencing was performed on CD4+ T cells sorted from blood. The receptor was isolated from a woman younger than 35 in good health. V is TRBV6-2 or TRBV6-3 and J is TRBJ2-1; maybe TRBD2 (5 bases). CDR3 sequence reads: CAARSGMNHNEQFF. As DNA, the CDR3 is TGTGCCGCCCGGTCGGGGATGAATCACAATGAGCAGTTCTTC.